One and the same sample provided the 9 T cell receptor beta chains below, sequenced in a study of cytomegalovirus exposure and HLA in healthy donors. Primers: 60 Vbeta forward and 13 Jbeta reverse. Sequenced by immunoSEQ multiplex PCR; TCRdb stores in-frame clones only, minus some. The sample has roughly 130,000 clones, 84% seen once. The specimen sequenced was PBMCs. These receptors were taken from a woman aged 18-30 years in good health and CMV-seropositive.

This chain uses TRBV19 with TRBJ1-1; D remains ambiguous. The V gene lost 3 bases and the J gene lost 4 bases, with 12 bases spanning the gap. The CDR3 spans 14 residues. Germline V CDR1 and CDR2: LNHDA, SQIVND (reference sequence). CDR3 sequence: CASSMSWARTEAFF. As DNA, the CDR3 is TGTGCCAGTAGTATGTCGTGGGCTCGCACTGAAGCTTTCTTT.

V and J are TRBV11-2 and TRBJ2-1; 10 bases agree with TRBD2. J lost 3 bases, V lost 2 bases, and 4 bases had no gene match. The CDR3 is 16 residues long. Per germline, CDR1 SGHAT and CDR2 FQNNGV. CDR3 protein: CASSLSERGGYNEQFF. Here the CDR3 DNA reads TGTGCCAGCAGCTTATCTGAGCGGGGGGGCTACAATGAGCAGTTCTTC.

The rearrangement links TRBV12-5 to TRBJ2-4; 8 bases are a match to TRBD2. This CDR3 has 16 residues. Losses at the gene ends were 6 bases for V and 4 bases for J; bases not matched to a gene: 11. Germline V CDR1 and CDR2: LGHNT, FRNRAP. The CDR3 DNA reads as TGTGCTAGTGGCCGGGACTCACTAGCGGAAAAAAACATTCAGTACTTC. This gives the protein CASGRDSLAEKNIQYF.

The chain combines TRBV7-2 with TRBJ1-4, with a weak D call TRBD1 (6 bases). The CDR3 loop spans 17 amino acids. From germline, CDR1 is SGHTA and CDR2 FQGNSA. Between the trimmed V and J ends, which lost 4 bases and 0 bases, there was a span of 15 bases. CDR3 loop: CASSSQTWTATNEKLFF. In DNA form, the CDR3 reads TGTGCCAGCAGCTCACAAACGTGGACAGCAACTAATGAAAAACTGTTTTTT.

CDR3 residues: CASSLRTSGGSRYEQYF. CDR3 coding DNA: TGCGCCAGCAGCCTCAGGACTAGCGGGGGGTCCCGCTACGAGCAGTACTTC. This sequence joins TRBV5-1 and TRBJ2-7; 14 nucleotides align to TRBD2. V was clipped by 4 bases and J by 3 bases; unmatched bases: 9. The CDR3 extends over 17 amino acids. CDR1 SGHRS and CDR2 YFSETQ come from the germline V gene. Filled out from reference TRBV5-1 and TRBJ2-7, the complete variable domain reads KAGVTQTPRYLIKTRGQQVTLSCSPISGHRSVSWYQQTPGQGLQFLFEYFSETQRNKGNFPGRFSGRQFSNSRSEMNVSTLELGDSALYLCASSLRTSGGSRYEQYFGPGTRLTVT.

The chain couples TRBV11-2 to TRBJ1-1, with a possible D match to TRBD1 (6 bases). V lost 1 base, J lost 0 bases, and 9 bases lay in between. Per germline, CDR1 SGHAT and CDR2 FQNNGV. The CDR3 spans 15 residues. CDR3: CASSLGTVLNTEAFF. CDR3 bases: TGTGCCAGCAGCTTAGGGACAGTGCTGAACACTGAAGCTTTCTTT.

The chain is built from TRBV15 and TRBJ1-5; TRBD1 agrees at 12 bases. V lost 9 bases, J lost 7 bases, and 10 bases stayed unmatched. The CDR3 sequence is 15 residues long. Germline V CDR1 and CDR2: LNHNV, YYDKDF (reference sequence). The CDR3 bases are TGTGCCACGGCGGGGACAGGGGGCGTTCTCCAGCCCCAGCATTTT. The encoded protein is CATAGTGGVLQPQHF.

The gene calls are TRBV19 and TRBJ1-5; TRBD1 might be the D (5 bases). CDR1 and CDR2 from the germline V gene are LNHDA and SQIVND (reference sequence). This CDR3 contains 14 residues. Between the trimmed V and J ends, which lost 4 bases and 5 bases, there was a span of 12 bases. CDR3: CASSTSPRDQPQHF. The CDR3 bases are TGTGCCAGTAGTACCTCTCCCAGGGATCAGCCCCAGCATTTT. Looking up the rest from reference TRBV19 and TRBJ1-5 gives the full variable domain: DGGITQSPKYLFRKEGQNVTLSCEQNLNHDAMYWYRQDPGQGLRLIYYSQIVNDFQKGDIAEGYSVSREKKESFPLTVTSAQKNPTAFYLCASSTSPRDQPQHFGDGTRLSIL.

The J gene is TRBJ2-1, the V gene TRBV5-1; D is undetermined. CDR3 length equals 14 residues. The V gene's germline CDR1 is SGHRS and CDR2 YFSETQ. V was clipped by 0 bases and J by 1 base, with 5 bases between them. This CDR3 is CASSLGASYNEQFF. The DNA for the CDR3 is TGCGCCAGCAGCTTGGGGGCTTCCTACAATGAGCAGTTCTTC. The whole variable domain, remainder taken from reference TRBV5-1 and TRBJ2-1, is KAGVTQTPRYLIKTRGQQVTLSCSPISGHRSVSWYQQTPGQGLQFLFEYFSETQRNKGNFPGRFSGRQFSNSRSEMNVSTLELGDSALYLCASSLGASYNEQFFGPGTRLTVL.